This T cell receptor (beta chain) was identified in a study of control samples from healthy donors and cancer patients (dated by TCRdb to 2018 to 2020). With regard to this clone: Which antigen it targets is not known. No much larger clonotype is one base removed from it; base qualities were not supplied.

Libraries were prepared through the immunoSEQ multiplex PCR assay. The table comes from immuneACCESS by way of TCRdb, which keeps in-frame sequences with V and J called. Part of the clones is missing from these tables; in studies checked, under half for an unresolved V gene and the rest for unknown reasons. This sample holds about 410,000 clones; around 90% were observed only once. The top ten clonotypes cover just under 6.5% of the sample. The cysteine opens and the phenylalanine closes a CDR3 of 14 amino acids. The only DNA kept is the CDR3, 42 bases in frame from the first base. In the germline V gene, CDR1 corresponds to SGHTA and CDR2 to FQGNSA. At the junction V is shortened by 5 bases and J by 5 bases, with 12 bases in between.

The sample was PBMCs. The chain links TRBV7-2 with TRBJ1-4, with no reliable assignment of the D segment. The sequence derives from a man aged 35 to 55 with head and neck cancer. The CDR3 has the sequence CASSPQLLNEKLFF. The bases are TGTGCCAGCAGCCCACAGCTACTGAATGAAAAACTGTTTTTT.